These 2 T cell receptor beta chains share one sample of origin, sequenced in a study of blood T cells in healthy people across ages (dated by TCRdb to the mid-2010s). The method was 5' RACE. Instrument on record: Illumina HiSeq 2500. The second PCR ran for roughly 7 to 12 cycles and used a J-beta primer mix along with a sample-barcoded 5' primer. The public reads were reanalyzed by TCRdb: fastp trimming at Q25, MiXCR alignment, in-frame beta chains only. Each record represents a unique CDR3 protein, reported with the most common genes and DNA among its rows. Within this sample are 910,000 or so distinct CDR3 sequences, with roughly half of them counted one time only. The ten most abundant clones make up about 20% of the sample. The specimen sequenced was blood. The receptors shown here come from a woman aged 55-69 years in good health.

The chain links TRBV7-9 to TRBJ2-7; D is undetermined. Trimming left V 1 base short and J 3 bases short, with 10 bases between. The CDR3 length is 14 residues. Germline V lookup: CDR1 SEHNR, CDR2 FQNEAQ (reference sequence). CDR3 in amino acids: CASSLGFNLYEQYF. Here the CDR3 DNA reads TGTGCCAGCAGCTTAGGCTTCAATCTCTACGAGCAGTACTTC.

J is TRBJ2-1 and V is TRBV7-6; the match to TRBD2 covers 9 bases. Germline lookup yields CDR1 SGHVS and CDR2 FNYEAQ. The CDR3 has 15 amino acids. Trimming cost V 5 bases and J 6 bases; bases outside gene matches: 8. CDR3 sequence (DNA): TGTGCCAGCAGCCCCTGGACTAGCGTCGGCAATGAGCAGTTCTTC. Protein product: CASSPWTSVGNEQFF.